The entry below gives a single T cell receptor (beta chain) sequence along with its context. The entry originates in a study of OX40 agonist ivuxolimab in advanced cancers. Study in general: Dose-escalation subjects each had hepatocellular carcinoma, melanoma, renal cell or head and neck cancer.

Profiling relied on immunoSEQ multiplex PCR, and the TCRdb table lists in-frame clones only, not all of them. The sample includes approximately 58,000 clones, approximately 84% of them seen just once. Trimming took off 0 bases at V and 2 bases at J, with 7 bases between the two ends. Germline CDR1 reads SGHVS; CDR2 reads FQNEAQ. The length of the CDR3 is 14 residues. The TCR sequence derives from an adult with an advanced solid tumor such as melanoma, head and neck, liver or kidney cancer. The material sequenced was CD4+ or CD8+ T cells sorted from blood, taken in a trial of the OX40 agonist ivuxolimab. V is TRBV7-8 and J is TRBJ1-2, with unresolved D. CDR3 nucleotides: TGTGCCAGCAGCTTAGCGTCGCCGAACTATGGCTACACCTTC. Its translation: CASSLASPNYGYTF.